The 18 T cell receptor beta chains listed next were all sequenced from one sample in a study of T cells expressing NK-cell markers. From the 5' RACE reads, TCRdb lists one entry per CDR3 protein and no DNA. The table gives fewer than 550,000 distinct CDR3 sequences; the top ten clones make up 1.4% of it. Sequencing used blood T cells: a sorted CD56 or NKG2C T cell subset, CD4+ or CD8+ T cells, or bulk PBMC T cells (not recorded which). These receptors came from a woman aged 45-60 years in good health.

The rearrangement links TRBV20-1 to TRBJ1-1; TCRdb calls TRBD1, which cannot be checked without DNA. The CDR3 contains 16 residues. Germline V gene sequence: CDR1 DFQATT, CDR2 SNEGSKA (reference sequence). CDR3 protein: CSARVPGRSLLTEAFF.

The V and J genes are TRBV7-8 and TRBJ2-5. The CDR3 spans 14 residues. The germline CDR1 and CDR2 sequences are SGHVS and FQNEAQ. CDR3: CASSLALLDLPQYF.

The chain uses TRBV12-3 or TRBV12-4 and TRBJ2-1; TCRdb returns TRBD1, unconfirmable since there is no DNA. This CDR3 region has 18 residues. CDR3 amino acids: CASSSYLSWDSSYNEQFF.

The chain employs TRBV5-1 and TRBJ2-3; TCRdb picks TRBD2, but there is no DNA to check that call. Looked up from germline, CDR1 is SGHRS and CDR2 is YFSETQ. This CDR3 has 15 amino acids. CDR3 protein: CASSLDGRGGDTQYF.

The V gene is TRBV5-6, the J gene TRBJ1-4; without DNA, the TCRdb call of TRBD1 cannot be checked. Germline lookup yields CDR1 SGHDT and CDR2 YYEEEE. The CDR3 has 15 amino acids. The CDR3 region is CASSPSRERNEKLFF. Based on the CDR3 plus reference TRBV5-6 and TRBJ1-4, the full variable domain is DAGVTQSPTHLIKTRGQQVTLRCSPKSGHDTVSWYQQALGQGPQFIFQYYEEEERQRGNFPDRFSGHQFPNYSSELNVNALLLGDSALYLCASSPSRERNEKLFFGSGTQLSVL.

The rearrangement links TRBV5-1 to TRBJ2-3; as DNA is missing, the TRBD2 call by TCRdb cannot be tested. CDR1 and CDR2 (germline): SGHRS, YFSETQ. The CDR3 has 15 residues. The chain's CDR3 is CASSLAGVSTDTQYF. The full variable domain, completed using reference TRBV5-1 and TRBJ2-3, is KAGVTQTPRYLIKTRGQQVTLSCSPISGHRSVSWYQQTPGQGLQFLFEYFSETQRNKGNFPGRFSGRQFSNSRSEMNVSTLELGDSALYLCASSLAGVSTDTQYFGPGTRLTVL.

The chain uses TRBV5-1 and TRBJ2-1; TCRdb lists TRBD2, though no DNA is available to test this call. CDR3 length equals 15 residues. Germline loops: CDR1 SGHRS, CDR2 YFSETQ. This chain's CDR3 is CASSLWPSGSNEQFF.

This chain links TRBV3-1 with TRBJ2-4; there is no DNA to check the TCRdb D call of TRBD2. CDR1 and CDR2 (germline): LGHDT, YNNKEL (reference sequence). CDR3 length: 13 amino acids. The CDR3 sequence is CASRRTGGSNQYF.

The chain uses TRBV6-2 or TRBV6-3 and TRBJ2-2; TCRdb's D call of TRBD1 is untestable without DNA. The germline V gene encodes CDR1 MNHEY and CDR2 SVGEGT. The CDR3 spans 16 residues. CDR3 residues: CASLKGQEMNTGELFF.

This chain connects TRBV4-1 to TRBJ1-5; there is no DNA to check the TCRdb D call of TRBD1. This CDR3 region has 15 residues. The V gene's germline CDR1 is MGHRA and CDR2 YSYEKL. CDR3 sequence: CASSQRAGSNQPQHF.

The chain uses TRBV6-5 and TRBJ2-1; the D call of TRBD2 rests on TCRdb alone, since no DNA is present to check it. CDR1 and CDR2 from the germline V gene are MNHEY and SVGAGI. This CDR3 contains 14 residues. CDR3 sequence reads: CASSYGTSGYEQFF.

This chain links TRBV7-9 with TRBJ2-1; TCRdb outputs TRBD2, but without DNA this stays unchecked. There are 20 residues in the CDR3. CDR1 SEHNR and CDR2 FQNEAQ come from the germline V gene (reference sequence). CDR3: CASSFQIPLAGGPAYNEQFF.

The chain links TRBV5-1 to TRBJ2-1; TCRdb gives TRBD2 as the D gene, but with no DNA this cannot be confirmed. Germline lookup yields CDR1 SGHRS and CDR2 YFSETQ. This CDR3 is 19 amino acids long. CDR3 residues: CASSRGIRREGKVNNEQFF.

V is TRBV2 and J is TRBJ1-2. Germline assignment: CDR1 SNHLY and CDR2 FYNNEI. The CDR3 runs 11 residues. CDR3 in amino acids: CASRHDYGYTF. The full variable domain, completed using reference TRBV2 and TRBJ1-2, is EPEVTQTPSHQVTQMGQEVILRCVPISNHLYFYWYRQILGQKVEFLVSFYNNEISEKSEIFDDQFSVERPDGSNFTLKIRSTKLEDSAMYFCASRHDYGYTFGSGTRLTVV.

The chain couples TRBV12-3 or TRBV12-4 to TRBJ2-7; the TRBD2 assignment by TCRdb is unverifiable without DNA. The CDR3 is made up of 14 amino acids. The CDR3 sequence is CASSSGSGSHEQYF.

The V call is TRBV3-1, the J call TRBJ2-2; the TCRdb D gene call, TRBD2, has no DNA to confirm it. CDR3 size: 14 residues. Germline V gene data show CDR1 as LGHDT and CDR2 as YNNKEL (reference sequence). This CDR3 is CASSQGLLTGELFF.

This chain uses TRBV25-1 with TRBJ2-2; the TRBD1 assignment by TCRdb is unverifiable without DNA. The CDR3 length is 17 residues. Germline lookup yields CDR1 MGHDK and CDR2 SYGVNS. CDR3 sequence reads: CASSPTAGGANTGELFF.

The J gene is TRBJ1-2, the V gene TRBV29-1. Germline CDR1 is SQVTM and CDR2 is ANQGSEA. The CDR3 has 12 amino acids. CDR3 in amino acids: CSATKGFYGYTF.